This T cell receptor beta chain was sequenced during a study of neurological immune-mediated disorders (dated by TCRdb to the late 2010s). About the study as a whole: Peripheral blood TCR-beta repertoires from patients with HTLV-I-associated myelopathy (HAM/TSP), patients with multiple sclerosis, and healthy controls were compared in the study using UMI-based sequencing. The 106 TCR-beta libraries covered PBMC samples along with longitudinal samples, technical triplicates, and paired sorted CD4+ and CD8+ T-cell subsets. Of the roughly 68 subjects in the cohort, roughly 14 were HAM/TSP patients, roughly 34 were multiple sclerosis patients, and 20 were healthy controls. General study outcomes and caveats: TCR clonal expansion was highest in HAM/TSP patients and lowest in MS patients, with MS patients falling below even healthy controls. No identical CDR3 amino acid sequences were found to be shared among expanded clones across subjects, suggesting that TCR-beta repertoires were private in all groups.

Blood bank volunteers in Maryland, USA served as the healthy controls. For the sorted-subset TCR libraries, the starting material was 1 million sorted CD4+ or CD8+ T cells. Peripheral blood underwent Ficoll-Hypaque density gradient centrifugation to isolate PBMCs, which were then cryopreserved in liquid nitrogen. The study also sequenced paired sorted CD4+ and CD8+ subsets from healthy controls, HAM/TSP patients and MS patients. V gives up 8 bases and J gives up 0 bases, and the segment between their germline ends measures 11 bases. CDR1 and CDR2 are drawn from the germline V gene: ENHRY, SYGVKD. The CDR3 starts with the cysteine, ends with the phenylalanine, and has 14 residues. Of the read, only the CDR3 DNA is kept; its 42 bases are in frame from base 1. The sample holds many counts of this clonotype. It has no known antigen specificity. Base qualities were left out, and no much larger clone turns up one base away.

cDNA synthesis used template-switch 5'RACE with a primer carrying a 10-nucleotide random unique molecular identifier tagging each TCR transcript. Every sequencing run yielded over 200 million TCR-beta sequences covering 15-18 subjects. The RNeasy kit was used to extract total RNA. Using the KAPA Real-time Library Amplification kit, TCR-beta VDJ regions were amplified with primers for the TCR constant region and the 5'RACE anchor. Sample indexes and Illumina adaptors were added in a first PCR, after which library yield was increased in a second PCR. After purification with Ampure beads, the TCR product of roughly 650 bp was size-selected on a 2% E-gel SizeSelection system. Before pooling, library quality was assessed on a Bioanalyzer, concentration was determined with Qubit, and library quantification was performed with the Kapa Library Quantification kit. An Illumina HiSeq 2500 sequenced the libraries paired-end 2 x 150 bp. To increase sequence diversity, about 25-30% phiX was spiked into each library pool. Per the authors' processing: Quality-filtered reads were processed with the UMI-based MiGEC pipeline, which removed over 80% of raw TCR sequences during error correction. IMGT germline references were used for alignment of VDJ genes, and clonotypes were defined by a unique CDR3 amino acid sequence together with V-J genes. Clonal expansion, Shannon diversity and CDR3 relatedness (CalcPairwiseDistances, ClusterSamples) were evaluated with VDJtools, and phylogenetic trees were built with CLCbio workbench. Using coefficient-of-variation modelling across technical triplicates, the study counted a clone as expanded if it had at least 8 unique UMIs. TCRdb reworked the public reads: Q25 trimming with fastp, MiXCR clone assembly, productive beta chains retained. One record per CDR3 amino acid sequence lists the most common genes and DNA. The V and J calls were determined by TCRdb, not by the authors. This sample gives 15,000 to 20,000 distinct CDR3 sequences in total; around a tenth of them show up just once. The ten largest clones represent around 30% of the sample.

This receptor was taken from a woman between 45 and 65 years old in good health. The sequenced sample was CD8+ T cells from blood. The rearrangement joined TRBV10-3 to TRBJ2-1, and possibly TRBD2, on 6 matching bases. This receptor has the CDR3 CAIRVGSSYNEQFF. The sequenced DNA: TGTGCCATCCGGGTCGGGAGCTCCTACAATGAGCAGTTCTTC.